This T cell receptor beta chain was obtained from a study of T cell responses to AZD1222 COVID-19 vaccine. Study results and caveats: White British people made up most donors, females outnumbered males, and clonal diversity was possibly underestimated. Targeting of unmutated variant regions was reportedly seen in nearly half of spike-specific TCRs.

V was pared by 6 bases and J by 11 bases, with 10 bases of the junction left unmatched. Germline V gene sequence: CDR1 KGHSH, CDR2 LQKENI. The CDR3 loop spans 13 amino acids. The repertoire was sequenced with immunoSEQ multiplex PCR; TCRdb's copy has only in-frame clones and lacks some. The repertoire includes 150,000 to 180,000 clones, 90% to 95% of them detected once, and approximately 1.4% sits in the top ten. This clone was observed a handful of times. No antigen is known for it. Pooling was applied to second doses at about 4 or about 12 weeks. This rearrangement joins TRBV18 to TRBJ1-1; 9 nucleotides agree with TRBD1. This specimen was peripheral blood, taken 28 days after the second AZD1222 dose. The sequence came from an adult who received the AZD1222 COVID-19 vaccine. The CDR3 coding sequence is TGTGCCAGCTCCCCTGGACAGGGGCGCTGGGCTTTCTTT. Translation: CASSPGQGRWAFF.